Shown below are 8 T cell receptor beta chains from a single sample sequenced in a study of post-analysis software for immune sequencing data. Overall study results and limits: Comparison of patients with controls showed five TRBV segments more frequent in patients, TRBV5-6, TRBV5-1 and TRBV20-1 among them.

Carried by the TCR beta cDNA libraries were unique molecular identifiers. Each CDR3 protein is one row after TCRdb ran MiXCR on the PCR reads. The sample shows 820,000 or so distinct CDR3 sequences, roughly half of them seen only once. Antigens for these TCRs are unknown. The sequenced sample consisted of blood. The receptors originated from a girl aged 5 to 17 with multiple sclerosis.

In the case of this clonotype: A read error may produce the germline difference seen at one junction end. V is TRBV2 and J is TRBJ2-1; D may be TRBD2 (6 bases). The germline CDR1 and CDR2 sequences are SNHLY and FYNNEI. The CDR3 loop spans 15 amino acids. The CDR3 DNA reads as TGTGCCGGCAGAGAACTCCGGGCCCCTGGGGGGGAGCAGTTCTTC. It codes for CAGRELRAPGGEQFF.

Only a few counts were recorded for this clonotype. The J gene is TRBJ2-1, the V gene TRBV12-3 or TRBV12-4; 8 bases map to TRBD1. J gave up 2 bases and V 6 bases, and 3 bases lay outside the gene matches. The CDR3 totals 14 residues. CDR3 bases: TGTGCCAGCAGGCCGGGACAGGCCTACAATGAGCAGTTCTTC. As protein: CASRPGQAYNEQFF.

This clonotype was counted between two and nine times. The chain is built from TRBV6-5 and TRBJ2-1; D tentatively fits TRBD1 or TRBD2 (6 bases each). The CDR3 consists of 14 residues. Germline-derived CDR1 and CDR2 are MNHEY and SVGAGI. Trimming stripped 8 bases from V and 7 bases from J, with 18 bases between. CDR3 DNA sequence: TGTGCCAGCTGTAGCCGGGGGCCGATAAATGAGCAGTTCTTC. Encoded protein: CASCSRGPINEQFF.

CDR3 sequence (DNA): TGCGCCAGCAGCCTACTAGCGGGAGGTGGAGCCGAGCAGTACTTC. Its translation is CASSLLAGGGAEQYF. This chain joins TRBV5-1 and TRBJ2-7, with 12 bases aligning to TRBD2. V was clipped by 4 bases and J by 6 bases; unmatched bases: 8. Germline lookup yields CDR1 SGHRS and CDR2 YFSETQ. The CDR3 consists of 15 residues.

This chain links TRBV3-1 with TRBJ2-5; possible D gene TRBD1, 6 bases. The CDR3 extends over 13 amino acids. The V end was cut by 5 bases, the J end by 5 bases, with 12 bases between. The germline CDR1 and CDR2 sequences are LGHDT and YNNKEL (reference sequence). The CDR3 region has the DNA TGTGCCAGCAGCGCGGCAGGGGCGGAGACCCAGTACTTC. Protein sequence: CASSAAGAETQYF.

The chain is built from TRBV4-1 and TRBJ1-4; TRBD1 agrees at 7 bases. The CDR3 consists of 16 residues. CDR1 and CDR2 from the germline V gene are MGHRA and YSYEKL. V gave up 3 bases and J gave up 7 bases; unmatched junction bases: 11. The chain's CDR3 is CASSQGVQGRFEKLFF. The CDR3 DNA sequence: TGCGCCAGCAGCCAGGGAGTACAGGGGCGGTTTGAAAAACTGTTTTTT.

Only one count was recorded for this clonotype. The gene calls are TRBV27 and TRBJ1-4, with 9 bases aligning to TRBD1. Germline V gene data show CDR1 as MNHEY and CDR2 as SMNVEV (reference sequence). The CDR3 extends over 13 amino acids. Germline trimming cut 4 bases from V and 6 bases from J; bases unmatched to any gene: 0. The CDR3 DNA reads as TGTGCCAGCAGTTGGACAGGGGATGAAAAACTGTTTTTT. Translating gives CASSWTGDEKLFF.

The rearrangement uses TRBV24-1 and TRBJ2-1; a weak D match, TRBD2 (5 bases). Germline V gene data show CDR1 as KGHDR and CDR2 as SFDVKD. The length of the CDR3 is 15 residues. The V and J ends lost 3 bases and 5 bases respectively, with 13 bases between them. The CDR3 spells CATSDRGLGHNEQFF. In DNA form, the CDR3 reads TGTGCCACCAGTGATCGTGGACTTGGGCACAATGAGCAGTTCTTC.